This T cell receptor beta chain comes out of a study of early T cells in non-severe SARS-CoV-2 infection. Study-wide background: With bulk RNA from unsorted whole blood as input, sequencing yielded unpaired chains. Points from the study as a whole: Comparison of clonotypes with VDJdb favored anti-spike CD8 responses while missing private and CD4 specificities.

MiXCR was run by TCRdb on the 5' RACE reads, yielding one entry per CDR3 protein. The sample shows tens of thousands of distinct CDR3 sequences, about 7% of them seen only once. This clonotype is termed medium-sized. Its antigen is unidentified. Material: whole blood. The receptor's source is an adult who was a healthcare worker with PCR-confirmed SARS-CoV-2 infection or an uninfected control (not recorded which).

The CDR3 bases are TGTGCCAGCAGTTTATATTACAGGGGACAGGTTGAGACCCAGTACTTC. It encodes CASSLYYRGQVETQYF. This rearrangement joins TRBV27 to TRBJ2-5, with 8 positions matching TRBD1. This CDR3 is 16 amino acids long. Germline assignment: CDR1 MNHEY and CDR2 SMNVEV (reference sequence). The V and J ends lost 1 base and 5 bases, in that order; junction bases with no gene match: 9.